The 25 T cell receptor beta chains presented below share a single source sample, sequenced in a study of Ad26.COV2.S vaccination and SARS-CoV-2 variants. The treatment: 15 to 20 received Ad26.COV2.S at low or high dose, single or two shots; about 5 received placebo; per-sample allocation not given. Sampling was performed 63 days after the first vaccine or placebo injection. The protocol was immunoSEQ multiplex PCR, while the TCRdb copy is restricted to in-frame clones and leaves out a portion. The data show 500,000 or so clones, with 87% seen just once and 13% held by the top ten. The input for sequencing was peripheral blood, taken in a trial of Ad26.COV2.S vaccine versus placebo. These receptors all come from a person between 18 and 65 years old who received the Ad26.COV2.S COVID-19 vaccine or a placebo.

This rearrangement joins TRBV24-1 to TRBJ2-1; 10 bases are a match to TRBD2. Germline values: CDR1 KGHDR, CDR2 SFDVKD. The trim removed 4 bases at V and 0 bases at J, leaving 5 bases unmatched. This CDR3 has 17 residues. The CDR3 DNA reads TGTGCCACCAGTGACCTCCCTAGCGGGAGCTCCTACAATGAGCAGTTCTTC. Translating gives CATSDLPSGSSYNEQFF.

The rearrangement joins TRBV28 to TRBJ2-2; tentatively, D is TRBD1 (5 bases). The CDR3 totals 14 residues. The V end was cut by 6 bases, the J end by 6 bases, with 14 bases between. Germline V gives CDR1 MDHEN, CDR2 SYDVKM. The CDR3 nucleotides are TGTGCCAGCAGAAGGGCAGGGTCACCCGGGGAGCTGTTTTTT. Encoded protein: CASRRAGSPGELFF. The whole variable domain, filled in from reference TRBV28 and TRBJ2-2, reads DVKVTQSSRYLVKRTGEKVFLECVQDMDHENMFWYRQDPGLGLRLIYFSYDVKMKEKGDIPEGYSVSREKKERFSLILESASTNQTSMYLCASRRAGSPGELFFGEGSRLTVL.

Details on this clone: In the same sample, other DNA sequences code for this CDR3. This sequence joins TRBV7-8 and TRBJ2-1; D not resolved. The CDR3 has 11 residues. CDR1 and CDR2 (germline): SGHVS, FQNEAQ. V lost 1 base and J lost 5, with 0 bases in between. The CDR3: CASSLDNEQFF. CDR3 nucleotide sequence: TGTGCCAGCAGCTTAGACAATGAGCAGTTCTTC. The full variable domain, its missing parts supplied by reference TRBV7-8 and TRBJ2-1, is GAGVSQSPRYKVAKRGQDVALRCDPISGHVSLFWYQQALGQGPEFLTYFQNEAQLDKSGLPSDRFFAERPEGSVSTLKIQRTQQEDSAVYLCASSLDNEQFFGPGTRLTVL.

The chain uses TRBV3-1 (or the pseudogene TRBV3-2) and TRBJ2-1; 9 bases are shared with TRBD1. This CDR3 comprises 12 residues. From germline, CDR1 is LGHDT and CDR2 YNNKEL (reference sequence). Trimming took 6 bases from V and 6 from J; bases not matched to a gene: 0. The CDR3 spells CASRGQGNEQFF. Here the CDR3 DNA reads TGTGCCAGCAGGGGACAGGGCAATGAGCAGTTCTTC.

The V and J genes are TRBV5-6 and TRBJ2-2, with no clear D. Germline-derived CDR1 and CDR2 are SGHDT and YYEEEE. CDR3 length: 15 amino acids. V lost 0 bases to trimming and J lost 1 base, with 7 bases between them. In DNA form, the CDR3 reads TGTGCCAGCAGCTTGGCGGCAGAGAACACCGGGGAGCTGTTTTTT. Translating gives CASSLAAENTGELFF.

The chain carries TRBV3-1 (or the pseudogene TRBV3-2) and TRBJ2-7; 7 bases line up with TRBD1. CDR3 size: 15 residues. From germline, CDR1 is LGHDT and CDR2 YNNKEL (reference sequence). With V trimmed by 4 bases and J by 2 bases, 8 bases remained unmatched. CDR3 nucleotides: TGTGCCAGCAGCCGCAGGGGGACAGCAACCTACGAGCAGTACTTC. It translates to CASSRRGTATYEQYF.

The chain is built from TRBV28 and TRBJ1-2, with D tentatively TRBD1 (5 bases). The CDR3 covers 16 residues. CDR1 and CDR2 (germline): MDHEN, SYDVKM. Deletions cut 5 bases from V and 7 bases from J, with 23 bases between. The CDR3 protein is CASSIPLGGEQGGYTF. CDR3 bases: TGTGCCAGCAGTATCCCGTTAGGAGGGGAGCAGGGTGGCTACACCTTC.

V is TRBV6-6 and J is TRBJ1-5, with no clear D. Germline-derived CDR1 and CDR2 are MNHNY and SVGAGI (reference sequence). Trimming took 4 bases from V and 7 from J, leaving 11 bases between them. The CDR3 loop spans 13 amino acids. The chain's CDR3 is CASSLGGAQPQHF. CDR3 nucleotide sequence: TGTGCCAGCAGTTTAGGAGGAGCCCAGCCCCAGCATTTT.

The CDR3 DNA sequence: TGCGCCAGCAGCCAGGGGACTACTTCGAGCCACGAGCAGTACTTC. Protein product: CASSQGTTSSHEQYF. The rearrangement joins TRBV5-1 to TRBJ2-7; possible D gene TRBD2, 7 bases. Per germline, CDR1 SGHRS and CDR2 YFSETQ. The CDR3 is 15 residues long. The ends were cut back, 4 bases at V and 5 bases at J, with 19 bases in the middle.

V is TRBV6-2 or TRBV6-3 and J is TRBJ2-3, with 8 bases identical to TRBD1. The CDR3 is 15 residues long. Germline CDR1 reads MNHEY; CDR2 reads SVGEGT. V was clipped by 6 bases and J by 8 bases; unmatched bases: 13. As DNA, the CDR3 is TGTGCCAGCAGCCCCGACAGGGGCAACGGGTTTACGCAGTATTTT. Its translation: CASSPDRGNGFTQYF.

The chain uses TRBV21-1 and TRBJ1-6; the D call of TRBD1 is as the table states it, not checked on the DNA. TRBV21-1 is tagged as a pseudogene. The CDR3 is 16 amino acids. The chain's CDR3 is CASSKSGQGDNSPLHF. The CDR3 DNA is TGTGCCAGCAGCAAATCGGGACAGGGCGATAATTCACCCCTCCACTTT.

The genes are TRBV14 and TRBJ2-1; no clear D. V lost 0 bases and J 8 bases, leaving 14 bases between the germline ends. CDR1 is SGHDN and CDR2 is FVKESK in the germline V gene. CDR3 length equals 15 residues. CDR3 residues: CASSQDLGSGDEQFF. As DNA, the CDR3 is TGTGCCAGCAGCCAAGATCTAGGGTCTGGCGATGAGCAGTTCTTC.

As DNA, the CDR3 is TGTGCCAGTAGTATTGCGGCGGGACTCCGACTTTTCTTC. Its protein is CASSIAAGLRLFF. V gene TRBV19 combines with J gene TRBJ2-1; D possibly corresponds to TRBD2 (6 bases). V was clipped by 3 bases and J by 16 bases, with 19 bases between them. The CDR3 sequence is 13 residues long. Germline V lookup: CDR1 LNHDA, CDR2 SQIVND (reference sequence).

The chain is built from TRBV5-5 and TRBJ2-1, with TRBD1 identical over 10 bases. Looked up from germline, CDR1 is SGHKS and CDR2 is YYEKEE (reference sequence). Germline trimming cut 5 bases from V and 0 bases from J; bases unmatched to any gene: 11. The CDR3 is made up of 18 amino acids. CDR3 region: CASRTSTGGRGSYNEQFF. For the CDR3, the DNA is TGTGCCAGCAGGACTTCGACAGGGGGCAGGGGCTCCTACAATGAGCAGTTCTTC. The full variable domain, with the rest looked up from reference TRBV5-5 and TRBJ2-1, is DAGVTQSPTHLIKTRGQQVTLRCSPISGHKSVSWYQQVLGQGPQFIFQYYEKEERGRGNFPDRFSARQFPNYSSELNVNALLLGDSALYLCASRTSTGGRGSYNEQFFGPGTRLTVL.

The count of this clone is one. V gene TRBV30 combines with J gene TRBJ2-3; D gene ambiguous. Deletions cut 5 bases from V and 0 bases from J, with 3 bases between. The CDR3 loop spans 11 amino acids. Germline CDR1 GTSNPN, CDR2 SVGIG (reference sequence). The CDR3, as DNA: TGTGCCTGGGACAGCACAGATACGCAGTATTTT. Amino acid sequence: CAWDSTDTQYF.

The chain employs TRBV6-6 and TRBJ1-5; perhaps TRBD1 as D (5 bases). Germline V gene sequence: CDR1 MNHNY, CDR2 SVGAGI (reference sequence). With 5 bases removed from V and 1 base from J, the gap between germline ends came to 9 bases. CDR3 length: 14 residues. DNA for the CDR3: TGTGCCAGCAGTCAGGGTCTCAGCAATCAGCCCCAGCATTTT. Translating gives CASSQGLSNQPQHF.

The sample holds a few counts of this clone. The chain couples TRBV9 to TRBJ2-1; TRBD1 aligns across 11 bases. The germline gives CDR1 SGDLS, CDR2 YYNGEE. The CDR3 loop spans 19 amino acids. With V trimmed by 3 bases and J by 0 bases, 11 bases remained unmatched. The CDR3 loop reads CASSEDRGLRGGSYNEQFF. The CDR3 DNA reads TGTGCCAGCAGCGAGGACAGGGGGCTCCGCGGAGGCTCCTACAATGAGCAGTTCTTC.

V and J are TRBV15 and TRBJ2-7; D is possibly TRBD2 (5 bases). Trimming left V 3 bases short and J 5 bases short, with 17 bases between. CDR3 length: 15 residues. Germline V gene data show CDR1 as LNHNV and CDR2 as YYDKDF (reference sequence). The CDR3, as DNA: TGTGCCACCAGCAGGCCGTCCGGGGTCATCAACGAGCAGTACTTC. Translating gives CATSRPSGVINEQYF.

This clone has ten or more counts. Within the sample, other DNA sequences also encode this same CDR3. This sequence joins TRBV9 and TRBJ2-2, with TRBD2 matching 7 bases. V trimming: 0 bases; J trimming: 1 base; junction bases outside the gene matches: 3. Germline V gene sequence: CDR1 SGDLS, CDR2 YYNGEE. The CDR3 spans 16 residues. The CDR3 sequence: CASSVGASGNTGELFF. CDR3 DNA sequence: TGTGCCAGCAGCGTAGGTGCTAGCGGGAACACCGGGGAGCTGTTTTTT.

The V gene is TRBV6-4, the J gene TRBJ2-5, with TRBD1 identical over 8 bases. Germline V gene lookup returns CDR1 MRHNA and CDR2 SNTAGT. Trimming at V came to 6 bases and at J to 0 bases, leaving 9 bases not matched to a gene. This CDR3 has 16 residues. CDR3 DNA: TGTGCCAGCAGCTTTCGCCGGGACAGGTACCAAGAGACCCAGTACTTC. Residues: CASSFRRDRYQETQYF.

The rearrangement uses TRBV28 and TRBJ1-2; no firm D call. The V end lost 8 bases, the J end lost 8 bases, and 12 bases lay between the germline ends. Germline lookup yields CDR1 MDHEN and CDR2 SYDVKM. The CDR3 is made up of 11 amino acids. CDR3 in DNA: TGTGCCAGCGGAGAGTTGGGAGGCTACACCTTC. Encoded protein: CASGELGGYTF.

The chain couples TRBV27 to TRBJ2-7, with TRBD2 identical over 13 bases. The V gene end was trimmed by 3 bases and the J gene end by 6 bases; junction bases not matched to a gene: 5. CDR1 is MNHEY, CDR2 SMNVEV, per germline (reference sequence). The CDR3 totals 15 residues. The CDR3 region has the DNA TGTGCCAGCAGTTTGGGGGGACTAGCGGGACGCGAGCAGTACTTC. It is translated as CASSLGGLAGREQYF.

The chain couples TRBV5-1 to TRBJ1-2; TRBD1 matches at 9 bases. V was clipped by 3 bases and J by 8 bases; unmatched bases: 8. Germline values: CDR1 SGHRS, CDR2 YFSETQ. CDR3 length: 14 amino acids. The CDR3 nucleotides are TGCGCCAGCAGCTACTTCGGACAGGGGTCCGGCTACACCTTC. Its protein product is CASSYFGQGSGYTF.

This clone has only one observation. The J gene is TRBJ2-2, the V gene TRBV7-2, with a weak D call TRBD2 (7 bases). Germline V lookup: CDR1 SGHTA, CDR2 FQGNSA. Trimming removed 7 bases from V and 2 bases from J, with 14 bases in between. The CDR3 has 15 amino acids. The CDR3 sequence is CASTSGGQNTGELFF. DNA for the CDR3: TGTGCCAGCACCTCGGGGGGCCAAAACACCGGGGAGCTGTTTTTT.

This chain links TRBV5-4 with TRBJ1-1, with 8 bases fitting TRBD1. Germline V gene data show CDR1 as SGHNT and CDR2 as YYREEE (reference sequence). The CDR3 runs 11 residues. The J segment lost 6 bases and the V segment lost 7 bases, leaving 2 bases of the junction unmatched. This CDR3 reads CASEDRAEAFF. As DNA, the CDR3 is TGTGCCAGCGAGGACAGGGCTGAAGCTTTCTTT.